The 22 T cell receptor beta chains below were found in one sample sequenced in a study of human T cells and chemical hapten exposure. TCRdb used MiXCR to reprocess the RACE reads, holding one entry per CDR3 protein. The sample records roughly 64,000 distinct CDR3 sequences, about 11% being singletons. Indicated time point: patch test 3, about 24 weeks after DPC sensitization. As for treatment: therapeutic diphenylcyclopropenone sensitization with weekly scalp DPC. This material consisted of whole blood, taken in connection with sensitization to the hapten diphenylcyclopropenone (DPC). The receptors originated from a woman aged 25 to 45 with alopecia areata. Some clones in this sample may be carry-over from other donors' samples.

This clonotype appeared a few times. The chain uses TRBV7-2 and TRBJ2-1; D may match TRBD1 or TRBD2 (6 bases each). The CDR3 consists of 13 residues. The germline V gene has CDR1 SGHTA and CDR2 FQGNSA. V dropped 3 bases and J dropped 9 bases, with 12 bases sitting between them. The CDR3 is CASSFSSGAEQFF. In DNA form, the CDR3 reads TGTGCCAGCAGCTTTAGTTCGGGGGCTGAGCAGTTCTTC. Supplemented by reference TRBV7-2 and TRBJ2-1, the full variable domain reads GAGVSQSPSNKVTEKGKDVELRCDPISGHTALYWYRQSLGQGLEFLIYFQGNSAPDKSGLPSDRFSAERTGGSVSTLTIQRTQQEDSAVYLCASSFSSGAEQFFGPGTRLTVL.

Many counts were recorded for this clonotype. At one end the junction does not follow the germline gene, possibly because of a read error. The V call is TRBV18, the J call TRBJ1-6, with 7 bases aligning to TRBD1. CDR1 is KGHSH and CDR2 is LQKENI in the germline V gene. The CDR3 runs to 17 residues. The CDR3 spells CASSPPQGDPYTSPLHF. The CDR3 DNA follows: TGTGCCAGCTCACCACCGCAGGGGGATCCCTATACTTCACCCCTCCACTTT.

CDR3 loop: CASSLGGARTEAFF. As DNA, the CDR3 is TGTGCCAGCAGCTTAGGAGGGGCACGAACTGAAGCTTTCTTT. The rearrangement links TRBV7-6 to TRBJ1-1; possible D gene TRBD1, 5 bases. Germline assignment: CDR1 SGHVS and CDR2 FNYEAQ. Trimming cost V 1 base and J 5 bases, with 11 bases left between them. CDR3 length equals 14 residues.

In this sample, this clonotype turned up many times. This rearrangement joins TRBV3-1 to TRBJ1-3; no clear D. The CDR3 consists of 15 residues. Germline CDR1 and CDR2: LGHDT and YNNKEL (reference sequence). Between the trimmed V and J ends, which lost 3 bases and 0 bases, there was a span of 9 bases. The CDR3 region is CASSQGRLSGNTIYF. In nucleotides, the CDR3 is TGTGCCAGCAGCCAGGGTAGACTCTCTGGAAACACCATATATTTT.

This clonotype has ten or more counts. CDR3 sequence reads: CASSILNPGQGINEQFF. The CDR3 DNA sequence: TGTGCCAGCAGCATACTAAACCCGGGACAGGGGATCAATGAGCAGTTCTTC. V and J are TRBV7-6 and TRBJ2-1; 10 bases are a match to TRBD1. V trimming: 5 bases; J trimming: 6 bases; junction bases outside the gene matches: 13. This CDR3 spans 17 amino acids. Germline assignment: CDR1 SGHVS and CDR2 FNYEAQ.

This clonotype was observed many times. The genes are TRBV7-2 and TRBJ2-3; 9 nucleotides line up with TRBD1. Trimming took 5 bases from V and 2 from J; bases not matched to a gene: 5. The germline CDR1 and CDR2 sequences are SGHTA and FQGNSA. The CDR3 extends over 15 amino acids. The CDR3 reads CASSTGQGDTDTQYF. The DNA of the CDR3 is TGTGCCAGCAGCACGGGACAGGGAGACACAGATACGCAGTATTTT.

There are a few counts of this clonotype. V usage is TRBV28 and J usage is TRBJ1-1; weak D call: TRBD1 (6 bases). Trimming left V 5 bases short and J 14 bases short, with 21 bases between. The CDR3 has 13 residues. Germline CDR1 is MDHEN and CDR2 is SYDVKM. CDR3 coding DNA: TGTGCCAGCAGTCCCCCTGACAGGATCCGAGTCTTCTTT. Translating gives CASSPPDRIRVFF.

The chain recombines TRBV28 with TRBJ1-6; D perhaps matches TRBD1 (6 bases). V was trimmed by 6 bases and J by 5 bases, leaving 17 bases between them. This CDR3 region has 16 residues. The germline gives CDR1 MDHEN, CDR2 SYDVKM. The CDR3 DNA follows: TGTGCCAGCAGCCTGACACGGACAGTAGATAATTCACCCCTCCACTTT. Residues: CASSLTRTVDNSPLHF.

This clonotype was detected ten times or more. V is TRBV28 and J is TRBJ2-3, with 8 bases that match TRBD1. J lost 4 bases, V lost 4 bases, and 10 bases had no gene match. CDR1 and CDR2 (germline): MDHEN, SYDVKM. This CDR3 spans 16 amino acids. This CDR3 is CASSSIGQGDPDTQYF. The CDR3 DNA sequence: TGTGCCAGCAGTTCAATAGGACAGGGTGATCCAGATACGCAGTATTTT.

In this sample, this clonotype turned up a few times. V gene TRBV14 combines with J gene TRBJ2-2; D is unresolved. The CDR3 is 13 residues long. In germline, CDR1 is SGHDN, CDR2 FVKESK. Trimming stripped 4 bases from V and 5 bases from J, with 8 bases between. CDR3 sequence (DNA): TGTGCCAGCAGCCTCTGGAGTACCGGGGAGCTGTTTTTT. Its protein is CASSLWSTGELFF.

This clonotype was seen repeatedly, ten times or more. This chain links TRBV6-4 with TRBJ2-3; 7 nucleotides agree with TRBD2. The germline gives CDR1 MRHNA, CDR2 SNTAGT. The CDR3 contains 17 residues. Unmatched junction bases numbered 9, after V lost 0 bases and J lost 3 bases. The CDR3 DNA is TGTGCCAGCAGTGACTCGCTTAAGAGGGGAGGGACAGATACGCAGTATTTT. Its protein product is CASSDSLKRGGTDTQYF.

By frequency in the sample, this clonotype is medium-sized. This sequence joins TRBV29-1 and TRBJ1-2; D is unclear. Germline CDR1 is SQVTM and CDR2 is ANQGSEA. Trimming shortened V by 2 bases and J by 4 bases, and 20 bases separated the two germline ends. The CDR3 is made up of 16 amino acids. The CDR3 sequence is CSVESWVATGSYGYTF. The CDR3, as DNA: TGCAGCGTTGAAAGTTGGGTCGCGACTGGTTCCTATGGCTACACCTTC.

This clonotype was observed a handful of times. This chain joins TRBV12-3 or TRBV12-4 and TRBJ2-2; weak D call: TRBD2 (6 bases). V was pared by 7 bases and J by 3 bases, with 9 bases between. The CDR3 sequence is 13 residues long. For the CDR3, the DNA is TGTGCCAGCACCCGCGGGGACACCGGGGAGCTGTTTTTT. Residues: CASTRGDTGELFF.

The rearrangement joins TRBV5-5 to TRBJ2-3; 7 nucleotides agree with TRBD1. Losses at the gene ends were 2 bases for V and 6 bases for J; bases not matched to a gene: 3. CDR1 is SGHKS and CDR2 is YYEKEE in the germline V gene (reference sequence). The CDR3 length is 13 residues. CDR3 nucleotides: TGTGCCAGCAGCTTTACAGGGGACGATACGCAGTATTTT. It is translated as CASSFTGDDTQYF. The full variable domain, rest sourced from reference TRBV5-5 and TRBJ2-3, is DAGVTQSPTHLIKTRGQQVTLRCSPISGHKSVSWYQQVLGQGPQFIFQYYEKEERGRGNFPDRFSARQFPNYSSELNVNALLLGDSALYLCASSFTGDDTQYFGPGTRLTVL.

This chain connects TRBV6-6 to TRBJ2-7; D remains ambiguous. Germline loops: CDR1 MNHNY, CDR2 SVGAGI (reference sequence). The germline V and J ends were trimmed by 6 bases and 3 bases, with 27 bases remaining between them. This CDR3 spans 18 amino acids. In nucleotides, the CDR3 is TGTGCCAGCAGACCCCCAGTCGGCTTCCGCCCACCCCGCTACGAGCAGTACTTC. Translating it yields CASRPPVGFRPPRYEQYF.

This clonotype was detected ten times or more. The CDR3 ends on some other residue instead of the conserved phenylalanine or tryptophan, so this is likely a read error. Because the CDR3's place on the DNA is in doubt, the DNA is left out and the CDR3 is given as listed by TCRdb. The genes are TRBV7-6 and TRBJ2-5. Germline V gene lookup returns CDR1 SGHVS and CDR2 FNYEAQ. Termini included, the CDR3 measures 9 amino acids. This chain's CDR3 is CASSFPMTL.

This clonotype was counted at least ten times. The chain has TRBV6-1 and TRBJ2-3, with a possible D match to TRBD2 (5 bases). The CDR3 has 14 amino acids. Trimming pared 2 bases from V and 6 bases from J, leaving 12 bases between. Germline CDR1 MNHNS, CDR2 SASEGT. The CDR3 region is CASSEIPGVDTQYF. CDR3 bases: TGTGCCAGCAGTGAAATACCCGGGGTGGATACGCAGTATTTT.

The CDR3 sequence is CASSPRQTDTQYF. CDR3 sequence (DNA): TGTGCCAGCTCACCAAGGCAAACAGATACGCAGTATTTT. The genes are TRBV18 and TRBJ2-3; D not resolved. V was clipped by 2 bases and J by 3 bases, with 6 bases between them. The CDR3 contains 13 residues. Germline V gene lookup returns CDR1 KGHSH and CDR2 LQKENI.

The sample holds many counts of this clonotype. V and J are TRBV6-6 and TRBJ2-7; D remains unclear. This CDR3 spans 12 amino acids. Between the trimmed V and J ends, which lost 0 bases and 5 bases, there was a span of 5 bases. Looked up from germline, CDR1 is MNHNY and CDR2 is SVGAGI (reference sequence). The CDR3, as DNA: TGTGCCAGCAGTTACTCGGTCCACGAGCAGTACTTC. Translated: CASSYSVHEQYF.

This clonotype was detected ten times or more. The V and J genes are TRBV13 and TRBJ1-5; D is ambiguous. Trimming removed 2 bases from V and 8 bases from J, with 10 bases in between. Germline lookup yields CDR1 PRHDT and CDR2 FYEKMQ (reference sequence). CDR3 size: 13 residues. CDR3 sequence: CASSLRNYKPQHF. CDR3 coding DNA: TGTGCCAGCAGCTTACGGAATTACAAGCCCCAGCATTTT. Full variable domain (remainder filled in from reference TRBV13 and TRBJ1-5): AAGVIQSPRHLIKEKRETATLKCYPIPRHDTVYWYQQGPGQDPQFLISFYEKMQSDKGSIPDRFSAQQFSDYHSELNMSSLELGDSALYFCASSLRNYKPQHFGDGTRLSIL.

The chain carries TRBV29-1 and TRBJ1-1; 11 bases map to TRBD1. Germline CDR1 SQVTM, CDR2 ANQGSEA. The V and J ends lost 7 bases and 0 bases, in that order; junction bases with no gene match: 10. The CDR3 is made up of 16 amino acids. CDR3 nucleotides: TGCAGCGCCCCCGGGGGACAGGGGGGTTTGAACACTGAAGCTTTCTTT. This translates into CSAPGGQGGLNTEAFF.

Notes on this clonotype: This may come from a read error, since a much larger clone is one base off. The V call is TRBV7-3, the J call TRBJ2-7; tentatively, D is TRBD1 or TRBD2 (5 bases each). Germline V gene lookup returns CDR1 SGHTA and CDR2 FQGTGA. The CDR3 loop spans 13 amino acids. Trimming removed 3 bases at V and 4 bases at J, with 10 bases between. The CDR3 DNA reads TGTGCCAGCAGCTTTGACGGGGCTTACGAGCAGTACTTC. Its protein product is CASSFDGAYEQYF.